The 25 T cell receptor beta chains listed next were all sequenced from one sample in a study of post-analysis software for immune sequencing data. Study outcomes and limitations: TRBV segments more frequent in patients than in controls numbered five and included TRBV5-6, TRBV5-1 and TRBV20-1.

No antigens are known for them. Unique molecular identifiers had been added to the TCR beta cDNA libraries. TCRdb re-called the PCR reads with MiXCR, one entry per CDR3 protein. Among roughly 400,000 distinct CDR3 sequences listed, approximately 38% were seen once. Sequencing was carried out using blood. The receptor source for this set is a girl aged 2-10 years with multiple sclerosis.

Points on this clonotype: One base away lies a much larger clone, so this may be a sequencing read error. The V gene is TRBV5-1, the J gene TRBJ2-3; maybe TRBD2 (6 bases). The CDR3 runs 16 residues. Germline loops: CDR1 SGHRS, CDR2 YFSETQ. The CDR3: CANSFTGTLSTDTQYF. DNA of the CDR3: TGCGCCAACAGCTTTACCGGGACTCTTAGCACAGATACGCAGTATTTT.

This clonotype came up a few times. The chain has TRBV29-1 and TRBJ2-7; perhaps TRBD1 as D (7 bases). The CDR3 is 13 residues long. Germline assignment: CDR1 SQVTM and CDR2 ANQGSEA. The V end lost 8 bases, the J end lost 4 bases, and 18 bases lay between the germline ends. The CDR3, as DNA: TGCAGCATTTCATCGGCAGGGGGGTACGAGCAGTACTTC. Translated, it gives CSISSAGGYEQYF.

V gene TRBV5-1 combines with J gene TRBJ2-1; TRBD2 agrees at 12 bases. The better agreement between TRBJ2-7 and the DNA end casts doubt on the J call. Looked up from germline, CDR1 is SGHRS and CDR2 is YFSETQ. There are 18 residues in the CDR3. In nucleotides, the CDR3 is TGCGCCAGTTACCCCGGGACTAGCGGGTTAAGCTCCTACAATGAGCAGTACTTC. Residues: CASYPGTSGLSSYNEQYF.

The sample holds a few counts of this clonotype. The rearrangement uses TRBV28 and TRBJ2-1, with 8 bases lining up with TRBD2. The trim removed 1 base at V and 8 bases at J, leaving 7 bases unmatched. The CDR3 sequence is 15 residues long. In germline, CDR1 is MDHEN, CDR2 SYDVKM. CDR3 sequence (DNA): TGTGCCAGCAGTTTATTGAGCGGGAGTCCCGATGAGCAGTTCTTC. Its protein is CASSLLSGSPDEQFF.

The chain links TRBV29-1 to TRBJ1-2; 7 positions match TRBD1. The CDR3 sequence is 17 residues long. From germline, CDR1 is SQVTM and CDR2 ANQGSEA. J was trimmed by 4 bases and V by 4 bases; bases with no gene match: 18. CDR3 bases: TGCAGCGTTGTTGGGGCCCCTCGGGACAGTCATCTCTATGGCTACACCTTC. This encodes CSVVGAPRDSHLYGYTF. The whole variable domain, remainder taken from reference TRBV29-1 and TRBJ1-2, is SAVISQKPSRDICQRGTSLTIQCQVDSQVTMMFWYRQQPGQSLTLIATANQGSEATYESGFVIDKFPISRPNLTFSTLTVSNMSPEDSSIYLCSVVGAPRDSHLYGYTFGSGTRLTVV.

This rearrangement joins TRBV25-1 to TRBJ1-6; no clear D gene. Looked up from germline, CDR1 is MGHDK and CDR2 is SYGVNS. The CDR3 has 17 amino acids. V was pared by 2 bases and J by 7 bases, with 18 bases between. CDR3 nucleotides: TGTGCCAGCAGTGAAACATCCGGGGTGATGGGAAATTCACCCCTCCACTTT. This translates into CASSETSGVMGNSPLHF.

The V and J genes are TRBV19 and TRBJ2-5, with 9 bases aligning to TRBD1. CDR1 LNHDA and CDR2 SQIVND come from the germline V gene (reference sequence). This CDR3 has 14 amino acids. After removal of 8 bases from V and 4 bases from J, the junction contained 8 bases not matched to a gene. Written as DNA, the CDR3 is TGTGCCAGTGGAGGACAGGGGAAGGGAGAGACCCAGTACTTC. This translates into CASGGQGKGETQYF.

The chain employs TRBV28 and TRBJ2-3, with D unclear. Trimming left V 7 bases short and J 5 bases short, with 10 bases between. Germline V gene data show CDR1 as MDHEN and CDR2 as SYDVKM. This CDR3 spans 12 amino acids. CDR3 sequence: CASNGLGDTQYF. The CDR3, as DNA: TGTGCCAGCAATGGGCTGGGAGATACGCAGTATTTT.

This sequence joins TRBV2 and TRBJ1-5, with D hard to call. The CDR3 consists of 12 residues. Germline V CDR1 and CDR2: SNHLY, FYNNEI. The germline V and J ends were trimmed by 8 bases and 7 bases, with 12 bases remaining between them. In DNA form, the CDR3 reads TGTGCCAGCCACTTACCACCCCAGCCCCAGCATTTT. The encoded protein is CASHLPPQPQHF.

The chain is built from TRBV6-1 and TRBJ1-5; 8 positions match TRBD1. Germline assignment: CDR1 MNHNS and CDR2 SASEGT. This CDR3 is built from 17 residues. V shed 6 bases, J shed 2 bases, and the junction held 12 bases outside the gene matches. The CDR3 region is CASSPHRQGMGNQPQHF. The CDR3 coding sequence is TGTGCCAGCAGCCCCCATCGACAGGGGATGGGCAATCAGCCCCAGCATTTT.

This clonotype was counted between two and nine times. This chain's CDR3 is CASSGYQGAYEQYF. Here the CDR3 DNA reads TGTGCCAGCAGTGGGTACCAGGGGGCCTACGAGCAGTACTTC. The genes are TRBV2 and TRBJ2-7, with 7 positions matching TRBD1. From germline, CDR1 is SNHLY and CDR2 FYNNEI. This CDR3 region has 14 residues. J lost 2 bases, V lost 4 bases, and 5 bases had no gene match.

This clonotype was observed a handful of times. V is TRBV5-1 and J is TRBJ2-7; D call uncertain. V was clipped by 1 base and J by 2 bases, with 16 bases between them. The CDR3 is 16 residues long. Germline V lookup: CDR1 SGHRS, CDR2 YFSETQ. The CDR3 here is CASSLSPGTSPYEQYF. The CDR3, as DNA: TGCGCCAGCAGCTTGTCTCCCGGAACATCACCCTACGAGCAGTACTTC.

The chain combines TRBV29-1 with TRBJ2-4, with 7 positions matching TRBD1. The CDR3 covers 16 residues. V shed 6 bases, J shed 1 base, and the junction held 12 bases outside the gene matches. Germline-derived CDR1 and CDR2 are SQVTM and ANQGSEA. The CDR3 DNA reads TGCAGCGTGGTGGGACAGACGGACTGGGCCAAAAACATTCAGTACTTC. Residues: CSVVGQTDWAKNIQYF.

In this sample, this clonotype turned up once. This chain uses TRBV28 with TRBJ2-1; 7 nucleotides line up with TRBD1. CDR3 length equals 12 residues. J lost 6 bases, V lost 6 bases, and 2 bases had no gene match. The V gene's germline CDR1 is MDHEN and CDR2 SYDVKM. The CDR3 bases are TGTGCCAGCAGAAGGACAGGCAATGAGCAGTTCTTC. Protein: CASRRTGNEQFF.

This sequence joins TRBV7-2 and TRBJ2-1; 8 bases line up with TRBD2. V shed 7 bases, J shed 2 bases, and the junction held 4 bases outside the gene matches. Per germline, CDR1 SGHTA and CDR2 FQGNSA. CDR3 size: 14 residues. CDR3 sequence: CASKTGGPYNEQFF. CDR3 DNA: TGTGCCAGCAAAACGGGAGGGCCCTACAATGAGCAGTTCTTC.

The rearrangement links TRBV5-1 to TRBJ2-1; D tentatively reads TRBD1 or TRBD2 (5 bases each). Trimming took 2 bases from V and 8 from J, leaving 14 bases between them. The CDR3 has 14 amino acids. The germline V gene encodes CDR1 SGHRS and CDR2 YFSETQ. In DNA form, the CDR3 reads TGCGCCAGCAGCTTCGGGACCCCAGGCGATGAGCAGTTCTTC. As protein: CASSFGTPGDEQFF. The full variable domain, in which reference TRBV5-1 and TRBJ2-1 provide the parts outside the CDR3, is KAGVTQTPRYLIKTRGQQVTLSCSPISGHRSVSWYQQTPGQGLQFLFEYFSETQRNKGNFPGRFSGRQFSNSRSEMNVSTLELGDSALYLCASSFGTPGDEQFFGPGTRLTVL.

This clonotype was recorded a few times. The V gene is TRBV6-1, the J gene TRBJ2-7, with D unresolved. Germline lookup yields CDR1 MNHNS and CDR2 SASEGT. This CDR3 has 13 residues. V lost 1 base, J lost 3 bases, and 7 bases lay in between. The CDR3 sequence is CASSEEHGYEQYF. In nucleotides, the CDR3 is TGTGCCAGCAGTGAAGAGCACGGCTACGAGCAGTACTTC.

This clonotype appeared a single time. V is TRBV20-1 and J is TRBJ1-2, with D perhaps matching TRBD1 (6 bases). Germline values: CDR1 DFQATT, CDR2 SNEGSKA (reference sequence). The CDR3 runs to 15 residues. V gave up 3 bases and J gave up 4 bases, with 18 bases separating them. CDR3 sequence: CSASLRDIRSYGYTF. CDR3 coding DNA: TGCAGTGCTAGTCTCCGGGACATCCGATCCTATGGCTACACCTTC.

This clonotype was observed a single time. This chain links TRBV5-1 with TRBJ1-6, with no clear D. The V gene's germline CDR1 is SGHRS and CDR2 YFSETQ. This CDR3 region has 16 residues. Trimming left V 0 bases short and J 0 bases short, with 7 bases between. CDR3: CASSLGGASYNSPLHF. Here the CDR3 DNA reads TGCGCCAGCAGCTTGGGAGGCGCCTCCTATAATTCACCCCTCCACTTT.

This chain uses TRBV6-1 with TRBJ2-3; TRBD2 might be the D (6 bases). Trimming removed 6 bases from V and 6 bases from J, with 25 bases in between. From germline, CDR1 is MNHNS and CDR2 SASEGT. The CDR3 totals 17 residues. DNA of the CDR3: TGTGCCAGCAGACCTGTTACTAGCTCGTCTTATCTGGATACGCAGTATTTT. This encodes CASRPVTSSSYLDTQYF.

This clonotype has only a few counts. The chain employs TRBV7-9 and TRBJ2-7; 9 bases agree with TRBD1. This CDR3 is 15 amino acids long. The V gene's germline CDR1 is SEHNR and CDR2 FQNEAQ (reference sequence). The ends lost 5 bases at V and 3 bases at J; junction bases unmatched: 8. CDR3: CASSAPPGQGYEQYF. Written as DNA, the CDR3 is TGTGCCAGCAGCGCCCCCCCGGGACAGGGCTACGAGCAGTACTTC.

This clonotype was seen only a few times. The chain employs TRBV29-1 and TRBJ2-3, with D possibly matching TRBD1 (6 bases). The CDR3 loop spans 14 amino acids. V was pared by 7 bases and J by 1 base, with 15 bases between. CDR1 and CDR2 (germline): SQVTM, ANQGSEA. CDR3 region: CSGRQEVGTDTQYF. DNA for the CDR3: TGCAGCGGAAGACAGGAGGTTGGCACAGATACGCAGTATTTT.

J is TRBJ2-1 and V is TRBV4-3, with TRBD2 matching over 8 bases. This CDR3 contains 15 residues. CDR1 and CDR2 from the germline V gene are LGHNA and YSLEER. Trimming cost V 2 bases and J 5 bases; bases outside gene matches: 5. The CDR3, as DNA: TGCGCCAGCAGCCAAACCGGGACTAGAAACAATGAGCAGTTCTTC. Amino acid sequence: CASSQTGTRNNEQFF.

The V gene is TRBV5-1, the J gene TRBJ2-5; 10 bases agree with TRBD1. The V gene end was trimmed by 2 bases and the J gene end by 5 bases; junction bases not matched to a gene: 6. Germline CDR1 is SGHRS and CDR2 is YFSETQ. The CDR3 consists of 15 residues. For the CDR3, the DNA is TGCGCCAGCAGCTTAGGGGACAGGGGTTCCGAGACCCAGTACTTC. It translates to CASSLGDRGSETQYF. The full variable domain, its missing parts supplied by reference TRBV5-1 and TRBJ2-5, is KAGVTQTPRYLIKTRGQQVTLSCSPISGHRSVSWYQQTPGQGLQFLFEYFSETQRNKGNFPGRFSGRQFSNSRSEMNVSTLELGDSALYLCASSLGDRGSETQYFGPGTRLLVL.

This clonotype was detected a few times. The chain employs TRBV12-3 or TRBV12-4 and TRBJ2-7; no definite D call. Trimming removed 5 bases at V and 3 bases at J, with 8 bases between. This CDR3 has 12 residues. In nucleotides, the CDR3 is TGTGCCAGCAGTCCTGCACTCTACGAGCAGTACTTC. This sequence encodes CASSPALYEQYF.